This entry lists 22 T cell receptor beta chains sequenced from one sample in a study of blood T cell repertoires in COVID-19. Data came from immunoSEQ multiplex PCR; TCRdb stores just in-frame clones and leaves some out. In the table there are about 330,000 clones, 92% of which are singletons. The sample was PBMCs or T cells enriched from blood (not recorded which). These receptors were obtained from a woman aged 25 to 45 who had recovered from COVID-19.

This chain connects TRBV28 to TRBJ1-6; 7 bases are a match to TRBD1. Germline V gene sequence: CDR1 MDHEN, CDR2 SYDVKM. Trimming took 5 bases from V and 13 from J; bases not matched to a gene: 8. CDR3 length: 13 residues. The CDR3 loop reads CASSRQGVSPLHF. The CDR3 nucleotides are TGTGCCAGCAGTAGACAGGGAGTGTCCCCCCTCCACTTT.

The CDR3 sequence: CASSPSQGYGGYTF. The CDR3 DNA follows: TGTGCCAGCAGCCCAAGCCAGGGGTACGGTGGCTACACCTTC. The rearrangement links TRBV7-6 to TRBJ1-2; D may be TRBD1 (6 bases). Germline loops: CDR1 SGHVS, CDR2 FNYEAQ. The V end lost 5 bases, the J end lost 7 bases, and 17 bases lay between the germline ends. CDR3 length equals 14 residues.

This clone was seen only once. The chain links TRBV7-9 to TRBJ1-2, with 7 bases aligning to TRBD1. The V segment lost 5 bases and the J segment 2 bases; nucleotides outside the gene matches: 2. The CDR3 consists of 13 residues. CDR1 and CDR2 (germline): SEHNR, FQNEAQ (reference sequence). The CDR3 here is CASSLQGNYGYTF. The CDR3 DNA sequence: TGTGCCAGCAGCCTACAGGGGAACTATGGCTACACCTTC. The full variable domain, with the rest looked up from reference TRBV7-9 and TRBJ1-2, is DTGVSQNPRHKITKRGQNVTFRCDPISEHNRLYWYRQTLGQGPEFLTYFQNEAQLEKSRLLSDRFSAERPKGSFSTLEIQRTEQGDSAMYLCASSLQGNYGYTFGSGTRLTVV.

The chain recombines TRBV5-1 with TRBJ2-7, with 9 nucleotides matching TRBD1. With V trimmed by 0 bases and J by 3 bases, 7 bases remained unmatched. CDR3 length: 16 amino acids. Germline CDR1 and CDR2: SGHRS and YFSETQ. CDR3 sequence: CASSLGGTGSFYEQYF. The DNA of the CDR3 is TGCGCCAGCAGCTTGGGGGGGACAGGGTCTTTCTACGAGCAGTACTTC.

Comment on this clone: This could be a read error, since a much larger clone is one nucleotide away. The chain recombines TRBV12-3 or TRBV12-4 with TRBJ1-1, with a weak D call TRBD1 (5 bases). V was pared by 3 bases and J by 4 bases, with 9 bases between. This CDR3 has 13 residues. CDR3 protein: CASSLGGSTEAFF. In DNA form, the CDR3 reads TGTGCCAGCAGTTTGGGGGGGAGCACTGAAGCTTTCTTT.

The chain uses TRBV4-3 and TRBJ1-2; 7 bases are a match to TRBD1. The CDR3 has 16 amino acids. Looked up from germline, CDR1 is LGHNA and CDR2 is YSLEER. V gave up 0 bases and J gave up 5 bases; unmatched junction bases: 9. The CDR3 loop is CASSQDGAGGGYGYTF. The CDR3 bases are TGCGCCAGCAGCCAAGATGGGGCAGGGGGTGGGTATGGCTACACCTTC.

The chain combines TRBV6-1 with TRBJ1-5, with unresolved D. This CDR3 contains 15 residues. Germline V gene lookup returns CDR1 MNHNS and CDR2 SASEGT. Trimming removed 2 bases from V and 2 bases from J, with 10 bases in between. CDR3 in DNA: TGTGCCAGCAGTGAAAGATCGGGTCGCAATCAGCCCCAGCATTTT. Amino acids: CASSERSGRNQPQHF.

V usage is TRBV5-5 and J usage is TRBJ1-6; D remains unclear. V was trimmed by 0 bases and J by 13 bases, leaving 14 bases between them. CDR3 size: 14 residues. From germline, CDR1 is SGHKS and CDR2 YYEKEE (reference sequence). The DNA for the CDR3 is TGTGCCAGCAGCTTGGTAGTATCGGCGGGTCCCCTCCACTTT. Its protein product is CASSLVVSAGPLHF.

The chain uses TRBV7-2 and TRBJ2-5, with D possibly matching TRBD2 (5 bases). Trimming pared 6 bases from V and 4 bases from J, leaving 12 bases between. Germline assignment: CDR1 SGHTA and CDR2 FQGNSA. This CDR3 has 13 residues. CDR3 sequence: CASSRLSGETQYF. The CDR3 DNA sequence: TGTGCCAGCAGTCGCCTGAGCGGAGAGACCCAGTACTTC.

This clone has a single count. The chain uses TRBV28 and TRBJ2-7, with D tentatively TRBD2 (6 bases). Per the germline V gene, CDR1 is MDHEN and CDR2 is SYDVKM. V shed 5 bases and J shed 7 bases, with 18 bases lying between them. This CDR3 is built from 14 residues. The CDR3 reads CASSGGSGLEEQYF. CDR3 nucleotides: TGTGCCAGCAGTGGGGGGTCCGGGCTTGAAGAGCAGTACTTC.

The chain joins TRBV5-1 to TRBJ1-5, with a weak D call TRBD1 (5 bases). Trimming took 1 base from V and 2 from J, leaving 7 bases between them. This CDR3 is 14 amino acids long. Germline-derived CDR1 and CDR2 are SGHRS and YFSETQ. CDR3 amino acids: CASSLWGGNQPQHF. The CDR3, as DNA: TGCGCCAGCAGCTTGTGGGGGGGCAATCAGCCCCAGCATTTT.

This clone was counted a few times. This chain links TRBV6-1 with TRBJ1-1, with TRBD1 matching over 8 bases. The V gene's germline CDR1 is MNHNS and CDR2 SASEGT. CDR3 length equals 15 residues. The ends lost 2 bases at V and 7 bases at J; junction bases unmatched: 9. CDR3 region: CASSERRQGAGEAFF. CDR3 nucleotide sequence: TGTGCCAGCAGTGAACGAAGGCAGGGGGCCGGTGAAGCTTTCTTT.

V gene TRBV20-1 combines with J gene TRBJ1-5; D unresolved. The V gene's germline CDR1 is DFQATT and CDR2 SNEGSKA (reference sequence). V was cut by 6 bases and J by 8 bases, with 8 bases left in between. CDR3 length: 10 residues. The CDR3 region is CSAPPEPQHF. Written as DNA, the CDR3 is TGCAGTGCACCCCCGGAGCCCCAGCATTTT.

This clone showed up just once. CDR3 protein: CASSISGTGSYEQYF. The CDR3 nucleotides are TGTGCCAGTAGTATATCAGGGACAGGGTCCTACGAGCAGTACTTC. This rearrangement joins TRBV19 to TRBJ2-7; 9 bases agree with TRBD1. Germline V lookup: CDR1 LNHDA, CDR2 SQIVND (reference sequence). This CDR3 region has 15 residues. J gave up 1 base and V 2 bases, and 3 bases lay outside the gene matches.

The chain is built from TRBV7-2 and TRBJ2-2, with a weak D call TRBD1 (6 bases). The CDR3 has 14 amino acids. Germline lookup yields CDR1 SGHTA and CDR2 FQGNSA. The ends were cut back, 2 bases at V and 7 bases at J, with 11 bases in the middle. This CDR3 is CASSLRQAGGELFF. Here the CDR3 DNA reads TGTGCCAGCAGCTTACGACAGGCTGGCGGGGAGCTGTTTTTT.

This chain uses TRBV7-2 with TRBJ1-5; tentative D call: TRBD1 (5 bases). CDR3 length: 16 amino acids. Per the germline V gene, CDR1 is SGHTA and CDR2 is FQGNSA. Trimming took 1 base from V and 2 from J, leaving 12 bases between them. The CDR3 loop reads CASSLGGGRGNQPQHF. The CDR3 DNA reads TGTGCCAGCAGCTTAGGGGGGGGACGGGGCAATCAGCCCCAGCATTTT.

This clone has a single count. The J gene is TRBJ2-5, the V gene TRBV11-2; tentative D call: TRBD1 (6 bases). The CDR3 is made up of 13 amino acids. V lost 4 bases, J lost 2 bases, and 8 bases lay in between. CDR1 is SGHAT, CDR2 FQNNGV, per germline. CDR3 sequence reads: CASSWQGQETQYF. The CDR3 nucleotides read TGTGCCAGCAGCTGGCAGGGGCAAGAGACCCAGTACTTC.

The chain recombines TRBV5-4 with TRBJ1-5; 8 bases map to TRBD1. Germline V gene data show CDR1 as SGHNT and CDR2 as YYREEE (reference sequence). This CDR3 contains 14 residues. V dropped 4 bases and J dropped 4; count of bases not matched to a gene: 4. The DNA for the CDR3 is TGTGCCAGCAGCCTAACAGGGGGGAATCAGCCCCAGCATTTT. Translating it yields CASSLTGGNQPQHF. The full variable domain, completed using reference TRBV5-4 and TRBJ1-5, is ETGVTQSPTHLIKTRGQQVTLRCSSQSGHNTVSWYQQALGQGPQFIFQYYREEENGRGNFPPRFSGLQFPNYSSELNVNALELDDSALYLCASSLTGGNQPQHFGDGTRLSIL.

The chain carries TRBV3-1 (or the pseudogene TRBV3-2) and TRBJ2-7; D gene unclear. Trimming removed 4 bases at V and 4 bases at J, with 14 bases between. There are 14 residues in the CDR3. In germline, CDR1 is LGHDT, CDR2 YNNKEL (reference sequence). CDR3 amino acids: CASSLIEYLYEQYF. CDR3 DNA: TGTGCCAGCAGCCTCATAGAGTACTTATACGAGCAGTACTTC.

The chain is built from TRBV7-9 and TRBJ2-1; tentative D call: TRBD1 (5 bases). This CDR3 is 16 amino acids long. V lost 1 base to trimming and J lost 8 bases, with 18 bases between them. The germline CDR1 and CDR2 sequences are SEHNR and FQNEAQ (reference sequence). The CDR3 region is CASSLVGWGLGDEQFF. CDR3 DNA sequence: TGTGCCAGCAGCTTAGTCGGGTGGGGCCTTGGAGATGAGCAGTTCTTC.

The CDR3 loop is CASSRQTSGFYEQYF. The CDR3 DNA follows: TGTGCCAGCAGCCGACAGACTAGCGGTTTCTACGAGCAGTACTTC. The chain combines TRBV3-1 (or the pseudogene TRBV3-2) with TRBJ2-7, with 9 nucleotides matching TRBD2. With V trimmed by 4 bases and J by 3 bases, 7 bases remained unmatched. Germline values: CDR1 LGHDT, CDR2 YNNKEL (reference sequence). The CDR3 is 15 amino acids.

In DNA, the CDR3 is TGCGCCAGCAGTGGGGGACTGATCGGGACTAGGGAAGAGACCCAGTACTTC. Amino acids: CASSGGLIGTREETQYF. The rearrangement joins TRBV10-1 to TRBJ2-5; TRBD2 matches at 8 bases. Germline CDR1 and CDR2: WNHNN and SYGVQD (reference sequence). The CDR3 is made up of 17 amino acids. Trimming took 4 bases from V and 3 from J; bases not matched to a gene: 13.